One and the same sample provided the 29 T cell receptor beta chains below, sequenced in a study of technical replicates of blood from a handful of donors. Generated by immunoSEQ multiplex PCR, the TCRdb table keeps only in-frame clones and is missing some. The table lists tens of thousands of clones, 90% to 95% of them singletons. The sample taken for sequencing was T cells isolated from PBMCs. The source of these receptors is a human donor in good health.

The gene calls are TRBV12-5 and TRBJ2-2; 8 nucleotides agree with TRBD1. J gave up 1 base and V 0 bases, and 1 base lay outside the gene matches. Germline CDR1 and CDR2: LGHNT and FRNRAP. There are 16 residues in the CDR3. CDR3 sequence (DNA): TGTGCTAGTGGTTTGGTACAGGGGGGGAACACCGGGGAGCTGTTTTTT. Its protein product is CASGLVQGGNTGELFF.

The chain is built from TRBV5-1 and TRBJ1-2; TRBD1 might be the D (5 bases). This CDR3 comprises 14 residues. V was cut by 5 bases and J by 3 bases, with 14 bases left in between. The germline V gene has CDR1 SGHRS and CDR2 YFSETQ. The CDR3 nucleotides are TGCGCCAGCAGTTTTGGTGGGGACTACTATGGCTACACCTTC. Its translation is CASSFGGDYYGYTF.

The chain recombines TRBV10-3 with TRBJ2-1; tentative D call: TRBD2 (6 bases). Germline values: CDR1 ENHRY, CDR2 SYGVKD. Trimming took 5 bases from V and 0 from J, leaving 14 bases between them. The CDR3 sequence is 16 residues long. The CDR3 DNA is TGTGCCATCAGTCCGGGACTTCAGACCTCCTACAATGAGCAGTTCTTC. Translation gives CAISPGLQTSYNEQFF.

The V call is TRBV4-2, the J call TRBJ2-1, with a possible D match to TRBD2 (7 bases). Germline V gives CDR1 LGHNA, CDR2 YNFKEQ. The CDR3 runs to 17 residues. V was clipped by 0 bases and J by 4 bases, with 16 bases between them. CDR3 nucleotide sequence: TGTGCCAGCAGCCAAGAGGGGGCGGGAGTTGTGTACAATGAGCAGTTCTTC. This sequence encodes CASSQEGAGVVYNEQFF.

About this clone: One junction end disagrees with the germline gene, perhaps due to a read error. The rearrangement uses TRBV10-3 and TRBJ1-5; 8 bases line up with TRBD1. Germline CDR1 and CDR2: ENHRY and SYGVKD. The CDR3 is 14 amino acids. This chain's CDR3 is CAISEDRGTVSVYF. The CDR3 bases are TGTGCCATCAGTGAAGACAGGGGAACGGTGAGTGTGTATTTT.

The chain combines TRBV5-6 with TRBJ2-2, with D possibly matching TRBD2 (6 bases). This CDR3 has 16 residues. Germline assignment: CDR1 SGHDT and CDR2 YYEEEE. V was cut by 3 bases and J by 5 bases, with 17 bases left in between. CDR3 in amino acids: CASSYLTEGRTGELFF. The CDR3 DNA is TGTGCCAGCAGCTACTTAACGGAGGGAAGAACCGGGGAGCTGTTTTTT.

This chain links TRBV27 with TRBJ2-1, with 10 bases fitting TRBD2. Germline values: CDR1 MNHEY, CDR2 SMNVEV (reference sequence). V lost 3 bases, J lost 12 bases, and 2 bases stayed unmatched. This CDR3 has 12 amino acids. CDR3 sequence (DNA): TGTGCCAGCAGTTTCCTAGCGGGGGCGCAGTTCTTC. Residues: CASSFLAGAQFF.

V usage is TRBV27 and J usage is TRBJ2-1; D possibly corresponds to TRBD1 (6 bases). From germline, CDR1 is MNHEY and CDR2 SMNVEV (reference sequence). CDR3 size: 12 residues. V lost 7 bases and J 9 bases, leaving 13 bases between the germline ends. CDR3 loop: CASTGQSPEQFF. CDR3 nucleotides: TGTGCCAGCACCGGACAGTCTCCTGAGCAGTTCTTC.

The rearrangement joins TRBV25-1 to TRBJ1-1; D possibly corresponds to TRBD1 (6 bases). Per the germline V gene, CDR1 is MGHDK and CDR2 is SYGVNS. The V gene lost 1 base and the J gene lost 4 bases, with 10 bases spanning the gap. This CDR3 has 14 amino acids. The CDR3 DNA is TGTGCCAGCAGTGAATTGTGGGGGCCCACTGAAGCTTTCTTT. Encoded protein: CASSELWGPTEAFF.

V and J are TRBV5-1 and TRBJ2-1, with TRBD2 identical over 10 bases. The CDR3 runs to 14 residues. J was trimmed by 5 bases and V by 3 bases; bases with no gene match: 2. The germline V gene has CDR1 SGHRS and CDR2 YFSETQ. CDR3 loop: CASSWGLANNEQFF. CDR3 DNA sequence: TGCGCCAGCAGCTGGGGACTAGCGAACAATGAGCAGTTCTTC.

The sample holds one count of this clone. The chain uses TRBV5-1 and TRBJ2-1, with 10 bases aligning to TRBD1. J gave up 14 bases and V 5 bases, and 7 bases lay outside the gene matches. Germline CDR1 SGHRS, CDR2 YFSETQ. The CDR3 runs to 12 residues. DNA for the CDR3: TGCGCCAGCAGTTATACCGGGACAGGGGAGTTCTTC. It yields the protein CASSYTGTGEFF. Looking up the rest from reference TRBV5-1 and TRBJ2-1 gives the full variable domain: KAGVTQTPRYLIKTRGQQVTLSCSPISGHRSVSWYQQTPGQGLQFLFEYFSETQRNKGNFPGRFSGRQFSNSRSEMNVSTLELGDSALYLCASSYTGTGEFFGPGTRLTVL.

This chain connects TRBV9 to TRBJ2-1; a possible D gene is TRBD2 (6 bases). Germline V CDR1 and CDR2: SGDLS, YYNGEE. The V end lost 0 bases, the J end lost 10 bases, and 17 bases lay between the germline ends. The CDR3 extends over 15 amino acids. CDR3: CASSVEAGPEVEQFF. The CDR3 coding sequence is TGTGCCAGCAGCGTAGAAGCGGGCCCTGAAGTAGAGCAGTTCTTC.

The rearrangement joins TRBV19 to TRBJ1-3; D is possibly TRBD1 (5 bases). CDR1 LNHDA and CDR2 SQIVND come from the germline V gene (reference sequence). With 1 base removed from V and 0 bases from J, the gap between germline ends came to 10 bases. The CDR3 is 16 residues long. In DNA form, the CDR3 reads TGTGCCAGTAGTATAGGGGACTACCTCTCTGGAAACACCATATATTTT. It yields the protein CASSIGDYLSGNTIYF.

This clone occurred once. V usage is TRBV18 and J usage is TRBJ2-7; no reliable D call. Trimming shortened V by 3 bases and J by 3 bases, and 15 bases separated the two germline ends. Germline V gene lookup returns CDR1 KGHSH and CDR2 LQKENI. This CDR3 has 15 amino acids. CDR3 protein: CASSPTDSTVYEQYF. CDR3 nucleotides: TGTGCCAGCTCACCTACCGACTCCACCGTCTACGAGCAGTACTTC.

This chain links TRBV6-5 with TRBJ2-7; the D gene is possibly TRBD1 (6 bases). This CDR3 is built from 13 residues. CDR1 and CDR2 from the germline V gene are MNHEY and SVGAGI. Trimming took 6 bases from V and 3 from J, leaving 12 bases between them. CDR3 DNA: TGTGCCAGCAGGGTTGGGACACTCTACGAGCAGTACTTC. Translation gives CASRVGTLYEQYF.

V and J are TRBV10-1 and TRBJ2-7; no clear D. V dropped 5 bases and J dropped 5 bases, with 10 bases sitting between them. CDR1 is WNHNN, CDR2 SYGVQD, per germline (reference sequence). CDR3 length: 12 amino acids. In DNA form, the CDR3 reads TGCGCCAGCAGTAGAGATGCTAACGAGCAGTACTTC. Protein product: CASSRDANEQYF.

The table lists this clone with a count of one. The chain employs TRBV18 and TRBJ2-7; weak D call: TRBD2 (5 bases). Trimming removed 5 bases at V and 0 bases at J, with 8 bases between. The CDR3 loop spans 13 amino acids. Germline CDR1 reads KGHSH; CDR2 reads LQKENI. DNA of the CDR3: TGTGCCAGCTCATCTACTAGCTCCTACGAGCAGTACTTC. As protein: CASSSTSSYEQYF.

The rearrangement links TRBV27 to TRBJ1-2; TRBD1 might be the D (5 bases). Germline loops: CDR1 MNHEY, CDR2 SMNVEV (reference sequence). Trimming left V 5 bases short and J 6 bases short, with 13 bases between. This CDR3 region has 13 residues. The CDR3 DNA reads as TGTGCCAGCAGTGCGGACCGGGGGAATGGCTACACCTTC. Translated: CASSADRGNGYTF.

DNA for the CDR3: TGTGCCAGCAGTCGCGGGACTAGCGGTTTCTACGAGCAGTACTTC. Its translation is CASSRGTSGFYEQYF. This rearrangement joins TRBV6-6 to TRBJ2-7; 11 nucleotides match TRBD2. CDR3 length: 15 residues. Germline trimming cut 5 bases from V and 3 bases from J; bases unmatched to any gene: 6. Germline V gene lookup returns CDR1 MNHNY and CDR2 SVGAGI (reference sequence).

The count of this clone is one. The rearrangement joins TRBV9 to TRBJ1-4, with D maybe TRBD1 (5 bases). CDR1 SGDLS and CDR2 YYNGEE come from the germline V gene. V dropped 3 bases and J dropped 0 bases, with 15 bases sitting between them. This CDR3 spans 17 amino acids. CDR3 region: CASSATGGLTTNEKLFF. The CDR3 bases are TGTGCCAGCAGCGCAACCGGGGGACTCACAACTAATGAAAAACTGTTTTTT.

This chain links TRBV19 with TRBJ1-5, with 7 nucleotides matching TRBD1. The CDR3 length is 14 residues. Unmatched junction bases numbered 2, after V lost 3 bases and J lost 3 bases. Germline V CDR1 and CDR2: LNHDA, SQIVND (reference sequence). The CDR3 here is CASSIGQANQPQHF. CDR3 DNA sequence: TGTGCCAGTAGTATTGGACAGGCCAATCAGCCCCAGCATTTT.

This clone was observed once. The chain employs TRBV5-1 and TRBJ2-1, with 7 bases fitting TRBD1. J lost 9 bases, V lost 2 bases, and 2 bases had no gene match. CDR1 and CDR2 (germline): SGHRS, YFSETQ. The CDR3 runs 12 residues. The CDR3 coding sequence is TGCGCCAGCAGCTTTGACAGGGTTGAGCAGTTCTTC. This translates into CASSFDRVEQFF. The whole variable domain, filled in from reference TRBV5-1 and TRBJ2-1, reads KAGVTQTPRYLIKTRGQQVTLSCSPISGHRSVSWYQQTPGQGLQFLFEYFSETQRNKGNFPGRFSGRQFSNSRSEMNVSTLELGDSALYLCASSFDRVEQFFGPGTRLTVL.

In DNA form, the CDR3 reads TGTGCCAGCAGCGTAAGGCCCGAGGGCGGCAACTACGAGCAGTACTTC. Its translation: CASSVRPEGGNYEQYF. J is TRBJ2-7 and V is TRBV9; a weak D match, TRBD2 (5 bases). The CDR3 runs to 16 residues. Germline V CDR1 and CDR2: SGDLS, YYNGEE. With 1 base removed from V and 3 bases from J, the gap between germline ends came to 17 bases.

The V gene is TRBV19, the J gene TRBJ1-3, with D possibly matching TRBD1 (5 bases). Germline loops: CDR1 LNHDA, CDR2 SQIVND (reference sequence). The CDR3 length is 15 residues. V was shortened by 2 bases and J by 0 bases, with 8 bases between the two germline ends. CDR3 nucleotides: TGTGCCAGTAGTATAAGACAGTACTCTGGAAACACCATATATTTT. It encodes CASSIRQYSGNTIYF. Combining the CDR3 with reference TRBV19 and TRBJ1-3 gives the whole variable domain DGGITQSPKYLFRKEGQNVTLSCEQNLNHDAMYWYRQDPGQGLRLIYYSQIVNDFQKGDIAEGYSVSREKKESFPLTVTSAQKNPTAFYLCASSIRQYSGNTIYFGEGSWLTVV.

The chain joins TRBV6-1 to TRBJ1-4; 7 bases align to TRBD1. V lost 2 bases, J lost 5 bases, and 2 bases stayed unmatched. Germline V gives CDR1 MNHNS, CDR2 SASEGT. The CDR3 length is 14 residues. CDR3 DNA: TGTGCCAGCAGTGAATTGACAGGGAATGAAAAACTGTTTTTT. Protein product: CASSELTGNEKLFF.

V and J are TRBV30 and TRBJ2-2, with TRBD1 identical over 9 bases. Per germline, CDR1 GTSNPN and CDR2 SVGIG (reference sequence). This CDR3 is built from 14 residues. The junction had 4 bases not matched to a gene; V was cut back by 4 bases and J by 4 bases. The CDR3 protein is CAWTGTGSTGELFF. The CDR3 DNA sequence: TGTGCCTGGACCGGGACAGGGTCCACCGGGGAGCTGTTTTTT. Full variable domain (outside the CDR3, taken from reference TRBV30 and TRBJ2-2): SQTIHQWPATLVQPVGSPLSLECTVEGTSNPNLYWYRQAAGRGLQLLFYSVGIGQISSEVPQNLSASRPQDRQFILSSKKLLLSDSGFYLCAWTGTGSTGELFFGEGSRLTVL.

The gene calls are TRBV7-3 and TRBJ2-1; 14 bases match TRBD2. The ends lost 2 bases at V and 7 bases at J; junction bases unmatched: 4. Per germline, CDR1 SGHTA and CDR2 FQGTGA. This CDR3 contains 16 residues. This CDR3 is CASSLGGTSGSNEQFF. CDR3 bases: TGTGCCAGCAGCTTAGGCGGGACTAGCGGGAGTAATGAGCAGTTCTTC.

The V call is TRBV6-5, the J call TRBJ1-4; D is perhaps TRBD1 (5 bases). The V gene lost 6 bases and the J gene lost 4 bases, with 12 bases spanning the gap. This CDR3 has 14 residues. Germline loops: CDR1 MNHEY, CDR2 SVGAGI. The CDR3 is CASRIGTRNEKLFF. The CDR3 nucleotides are TGTGCCAGCAGAATCGGGACTCGTAATGAAAAACTGTTTTTT.

The J gene is TRBJ2-7, the V gene TRBV7-2; D is perhaps TRBD2 (5 bases). Germline V CDR1 and CDR2: SGHTA, FQGNSA. V was clipped by 7 bases and J by 2 bases, with 15 bases between them. The CDR3 spans 14 residues. CDR3 loop: CASTPLSGTYEQYF. The DNA for the CDR3 is TGTGCCAGCACCCCACTCTCCGGGACCTACGAGCAGTACTTC.